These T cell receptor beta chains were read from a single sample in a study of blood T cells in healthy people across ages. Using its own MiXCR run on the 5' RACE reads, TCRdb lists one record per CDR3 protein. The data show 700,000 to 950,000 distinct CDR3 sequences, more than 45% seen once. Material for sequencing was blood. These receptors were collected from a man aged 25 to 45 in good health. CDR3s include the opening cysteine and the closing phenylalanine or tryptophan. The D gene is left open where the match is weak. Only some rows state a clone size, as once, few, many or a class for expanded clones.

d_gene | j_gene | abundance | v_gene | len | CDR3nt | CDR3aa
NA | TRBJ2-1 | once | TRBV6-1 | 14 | TGTGCCAGCAGTGGACTCCTCCTAGGGAATGAGCAGTTCTTC | CASSGLLLGNEQFF
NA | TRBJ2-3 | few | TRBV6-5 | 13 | TGTGCCAGTAGCGGAGGAGCTTTTGGTACGCAGTATTTT | CASSGGAFGTQYF
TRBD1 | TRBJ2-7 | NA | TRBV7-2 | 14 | TGTGCCAGCAGCCCAGACAGGGGGACCAGCGAGCAGTACTTC | CASSPDRGTSEQYF
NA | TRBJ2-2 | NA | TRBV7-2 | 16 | TGTGCCAGCAACTTGCTGGGAGTTGGAGGCGCCGGGGAGCTGTTTTTT | CASNLLGVGGAGELFF
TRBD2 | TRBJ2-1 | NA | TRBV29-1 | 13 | TGCAGCGTGGGACTAGCGGGGACTGGAGGGCAGTTCTTC | CSVGLAGTGGQFF
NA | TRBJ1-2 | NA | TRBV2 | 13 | TGTGCCAGCAGGTGGACGCAAGGACGTGGCTACACCTTC | CASRWTQGRGYTF
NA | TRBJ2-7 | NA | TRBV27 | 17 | TGTGCCAGCAGACGACGGACGAGTTCCGACGTCGGGGGTACCCAGTACTTC | CASRRRTSSDVGGTQYF
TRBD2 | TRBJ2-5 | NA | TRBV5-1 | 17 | TGCGCCAGCAGCTCCGGGCCTTCAGGACTAGTTACCGAGACCCAGTACTTC | CASSSGPSGLVTETQYF
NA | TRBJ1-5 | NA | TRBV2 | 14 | TGTGCCAGCAGTGAAGCGTCTGGCGATCAGCCCCAGCATTTT | CASSEASGDQPQHF
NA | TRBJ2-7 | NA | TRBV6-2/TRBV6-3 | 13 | TGTGCCAGCACCGACGGACATCAAGACGAGCAGTACTTC | CASTDGHQDEQYF
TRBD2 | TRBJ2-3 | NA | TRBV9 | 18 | TGTGCCAGCAGCCCCCGAGTTTGGGGCGCGGGAGCCACAGATACGCAGTATTTT | CASSPRVWGAGATDTQYF
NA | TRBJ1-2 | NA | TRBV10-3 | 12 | TGTGCCGCCCAGCCAGGGACCTATGGCTACACCTTC | CAAQPGTYGYTF
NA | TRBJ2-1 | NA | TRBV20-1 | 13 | TGCAGTGCGAAAAGCGGACCATCCTACGAGCAGTTCTTC | CSAKSGPSYEQFF
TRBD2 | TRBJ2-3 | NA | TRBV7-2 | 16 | TGTGCCAGCAGCTCCATAGCGGGAGGTGCCACAGATACGCAGTATTTT | CASSSIAGGATDTQYF
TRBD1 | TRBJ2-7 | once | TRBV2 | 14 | TGTGCCAGCAGTGTTGCCAGGGGGACCTACGAGCAGTACTTC | CASSVARGTYEQYF
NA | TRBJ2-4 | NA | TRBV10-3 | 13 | TGTGCTCACAGCGAGGGTTTAAAAAACATTCAGTACTTC | CAHSEGLKNIQYF
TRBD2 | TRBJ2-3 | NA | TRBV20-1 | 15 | TGCAGTGCTAGCGTAGCTAGCGGGACCGTAGATACGCAGTATTTT | CSASVASGTVDTQYF